The T cell receptor beta chain under discussion was sequenced for a study of T cell changes during pregnancy in multiple sclerosis. V dropped 7 bases and J dropped 1; count of bases not matched to a gene: 8. This CDR3 has 15 amino acids. CDR1 and CDR2 from the germline V gene are SGHDT and YYEEEE. TCRdb's table, derived via immunoSEQ multiplex PCR, lists solely in-frame clones and lacks some. The sample lists tens of thousands of clones, roughly 90% seen once, with 5% to 6% in the top ten. This rearrangement joins TRBV5-6 to TRBJ2-3; 8 nucleotides line up with TRBD2. The clonotype was recovered from a female donor with multiple sclerosis, enrolled in a pregnancy study. Sequenced here: CD8+ T cells from peripheral blood mononuclear cells, sampled in the third trimester of pregnancy. The CDR3 DNA reads TGTGCCAGCGGAATGGGAGCGGGAGGCACAGATACGCAGTATTTT. Its translation: CASGMGAGGTDTQYF. Full variable domain (remainder filled in from reference TRBV5-6 and TRBJ2-3): DAGVTQSPTHLIKTRGQQVTLRCSPKSGHDTVSWYQQALGQGPQFIFQYYEEEERQRGNFPDRFSGHQFPNYSSELNVNALLLGDSALYLCASGMGAGGTDTQYFGPGTRLTVL.